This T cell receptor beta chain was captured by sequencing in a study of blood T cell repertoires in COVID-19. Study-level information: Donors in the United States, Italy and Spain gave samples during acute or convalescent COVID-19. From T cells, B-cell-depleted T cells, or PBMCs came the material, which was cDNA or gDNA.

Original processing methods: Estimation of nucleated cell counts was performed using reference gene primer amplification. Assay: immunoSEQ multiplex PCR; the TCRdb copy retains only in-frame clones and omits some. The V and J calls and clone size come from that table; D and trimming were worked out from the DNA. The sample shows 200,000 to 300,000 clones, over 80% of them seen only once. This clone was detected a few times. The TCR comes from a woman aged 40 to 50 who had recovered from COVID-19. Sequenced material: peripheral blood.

CDR3 in amino acids: CASSVGASGTDTQYF. DNA for the CDR3: TGTGCCAGCAGCGTAGGGGCTAGCGGCACAGATACGCAGTATTTT. The chain combines TRBV9 with TRBJ2-3, with D maybe TRBD2 (6 bases). The CDR3 consists of 15 residues. The V gene's germline CDR1 is SGDLS and CDR2 YYNGEE. Trimming removed 0 bases from V and 1 base from J, with 9 bases in between. Complete variable domain (other parts from reference TRBV9 and TRBJ2-3): DSGVTQTPKHLITATGQRVTLRCSPRSGDLSVYWYQQSLDQGLQFLIQYYNGEERAKGNILERFSAQQFPDLHSELNLSSLELGDSALYFCASSVGASGTDTQYFGPGTRLTVL.